This T cell receptor (beta chain) was identified in a study of a mutant IDH1 vaccine in newly diagnosed glioma. The overall study: Patients got radiotherapy, temozolomide, or both beforehand, and most got both. Findings and caveats of the study: Pseudoprogression showed no apparent link to changes in top peripheral T cell clonotypes.

With respect to this clone: Its matching antigen is unknown.

As to time point: baseline, week 1 (first vaccination visit). Noted treatment: pre-vaccination baseline after standard-of-care therapy. The table came from immunoSEQ multiplex PCR; TCRdb's copy has only in-frame clones and leaves some out. The profile shows around 63,000 clones, 75% to 95% of them singletons. The CDR3 loop spans 12 amino acids. Trimming shortened V by 4 bases and J by 2 bases, and 6 bases separated the two germline ends. Germline values: CDR1 MDHEN, CDR2 SYDVKM. Sequences were derived from PBMCs, sampled from a glioma patient treated with radiotherapy, temozolomide or both. V gene TRBV28 combines with J gene TRBJ2-7; D ambiguous. This clonotype originated in a man aged 45-65 years with glioma. The CDR3 nucleotides are TGTGCCAGCAGTTCCCGCCCCTACGAGCAGTACTTC. This translates into CASSSRPYEQYF.